Listed below are T cell receptor beta chains from one sample, sequenced in a study of identical twins. TCRdb re-called the 5' RACE reads with MiXCR, one entry per CDR3 protein. The profile shows about 240,000 distinct CDR3 sequences, over 9.5% of them singletons. The sequenced sample was memory T cells sorted from blood. These receptors originate from a man aged 50-60 years in good health. CDR3s include the opening cysteine and the closing phenylalanine or tryptophan. D genes are given only for firm matches. Clone size appears in some rows only: once, few, many, or a class for an expanded clone.

cdr3_nt cdr3_aa j_call clone_size d_call v_call
TGCGCCAGCAGCCAAGATCTGGGACAGCCCCTCCCAGATACGCAGTATTTT CASSQDLGQPLPDTQYF TRBJ2-3 few TRBD1 TRBV4-3
TGTGCCAGCAGCCCTCTAGCGGGGGGCTACGAGCAGTACTTC CASSPLAGGYEQYF TRBJ2-7 many TRBD2 TRBV7-9
TGTGCCAGTAGTATTCCGGGGGGCAGCTATCAGCCCCAGCATTTT CASSIPGGSYQPQHF TRBJ1-5 few - TRBV19
TGTGCCAGCAGCTTAGTTGCAGGGAATGAGCAGTTCTTC CASSLVAGNEQFF TRBJ2-1 medium-sized - TRBV7-8
TGCAGTGCCCCCGGGAGGGAAGGTCAGCCCCAGCATTTT CSAPGREGQPQHF TRBJ1-5 - - TRBV20-1
TGTGCCACCACCTACCTCGGCAATGAGCAGTTCTTC CATTYLGNEQFF TRBJ2-1 - - TRBV15
TGCAGCGTTGGGGACCTTGGCTACACCTTC CSVGDLGYTF TRBJ1-2 - - TRBV29-1
TGTGCCAGCAGACCGGGACTACAGAACACCGGGGAGCTGTTTTTT CASRPGLQNTGELFF TRBJ2-2 few TRBD2 TRBV12-3/TRBV12-4
TGCGCCAGCAGCCCGTTAGTTAGCGGGGGTTACAATGAGCAGTTCTTC CASSPLVSGGYNEQFF TRBJ2-1 many TRBD2 TRBV5-1
TGTGCCAGCAGAGAACTAGCGGGGGTGCTCAATGAGCAGTTCTTC CASRELAGVLNEQFF TRBJ2-1 - TRBD2 TRBV12-3/TRBV12-4
TGCGCCAGCAGCTCGACCTCAGGGGTTCAAGAGACCCAGTACTTC CASSSTSGVQETQYF TRBJ2-5 many - TRBV5-1
TGTGCCAGCAGCTTAGTAGAGAGAATGAACACTGAAGCTTTCTTT CASSLVERMNTEAFF TRBJ1-1 many - TRBV7-8
TGCAGTGCTAGGGGACAGGGGGGCGAAAAACTGTTTTTT CSARGQGGEKLFF TRBJ1-4 - TRBD1 TRBV20-1
TGTGCCAGCAGTATGATTGGGAGGGGGACTGAAGCTTTCTTT CASSMIGRGTEAFF TRBJ1-1 many - TRBV12-3/TRBV12-4
TGTGCTAGCAGCTTATTATTAGAACAGGCCGAGCAGTTCTTC CASSLLLEQAEQFF TRBJ2-1 many - TRBV7-7
TGTGCCATCAGTGGGTCTAGAACTGCAGATACGCAGTATTTT CAISGSRTADTQYF TRBJ2-3 - - TRBV10-3
TGTGCCAGCAGCACTGTTGGGACTAACTACAATGAGCAGTTCTTC CASSTVGTNYNEQFF TRBJ2-1 many TRBD2 TRBV9
TGCAGCGCCGAGCCCAGGCAGGACAGGGGGGTACAGGGTGAGCAGTTCTTC CSAEPRQDRGVQGEQFF TRBJ2-1 few TRBD1 TRBV29-1
TGTGCCAGCAGCCCGAATTACAACACTGAAGCTTTCTTT CASSPNYNTEAFF TRBJ1-1 - - TRBV7-6
TGTGCCAGCAGCTGGCCGGGATCTAGCACAGATACGCAGTATTTT CASSWPGSSTDTQYF TRBJ2-3 many - TRBV7-9
TGTGCCAGCAGTTTCCTGGCAGGGGGGAACACTGAAGCTTTCTTT CASSFLAGGNTEAFF TRBJ1-1 few TRBD1 TRBV12-3/TRBV12-4
TGTGCCAGCAGCCAAGATTTAAGTGGCCTAGTAGATACGCAGTATTTT CASSQDLSGLVDTQYF TRBJ2-3 many - TRBV4-2
TGTGCCAGCAGCATCGAAACAGTTGGGGCTTACCAAGAGACCCAGTACTTC CASSIETVGAYQETQYF TRBJ2-5 - - TRBV11-2
TGCAGTTTAGTCTGGTCCTACGAGCAGTACTTC CSLVWSYEQYF TRBJ2-7 - - TRBV20-1
TGTGCCAGCAGCCCAATCCCACAGCCAGTCGCTGAAGCTTTCTTT CASSPIPQPVAEAFF TRBJ1-1 - - TRBV6-1
TGTGCCAGCTCAGCCGGACAGGGGTACTCCTACGAGCAGTACTTC CASSAGQGYSYEQYF TRBJ2-7 many TRBD1 TRBV18
TGCAGCGTTGATCGGGCGAGCGGGAGGTCCTTTAGCACAGATACGCAGTATTTT CSVDRASGRSFSTDTQYF TRBJ2-3 - TRBD2 TRBV29-1
TGCGCCAGCAGCCTGGGGGACAGTCGTGGAGATACGCAGTATTTT CASSLGDSRGDTQYF TRBJ2-3 many TRBD1 TRBV4-3
TGTGCCAGCAGTTTGCACCAGGGGTCGCAGCCCCAGCATTTT CASSLHQGSQPQHF TRBJ1-5 medium-sized - TRBV28
TGCGCCAGCAGCTTTGTAGGGACAGGAGATACGCAGTATTTT CASSFVGTGDTQYF TRBJ2-3 many TRBD1 TRBV5-1
TGTGCCAGCAGCCCAGGTGGACTAGCGATACAAGCGACCCAGTACTTC CASSPGGLAIQATQYF TRBJ2-5 - TRBD2 TRBV7-8